This T cell receptor beta chain is from a study of CD8 T cell repertoires and HIV-1 epitope variants. Overall study: T cells were stimulated with Twenty-five Gag and Nef peptides separately. Tested: three Gag epitope families, Nef HW9 and YT9. Cultures ran roughly ten days, with IL-2, IL-7 and IL-15 added on days 3 and 7.

Produced via immunoSEQ multiplex PCR; TCRdb's table is partial and in-frame only. The table shows 4,000 to 6,500 clones, with over 50% occurring only once. The sample holds a few counts of this clone. Its antigen remains unidentified. The CDR3 contains 14 residues. V shed 3 bases and J shed 3 bases, with 12 bases lying between them. CDR1 and CDR2 from the germline V gene are MDHEN and SYDVKM. The clonotype was recovered from a male donor with HIV. V gene TRBV28 combines with J gene TRBJ2-7, with a tentative D call TRBD1 (5 bases). Input material: cultured CD8+ T cells derived from PBMCs. The CDR3 coding sequence is TGTGCCAGCAGTTTTTATAGGGGCGGCTACGAGCAGTACTTC. It is translated as CASSFYRGGYEQYF.